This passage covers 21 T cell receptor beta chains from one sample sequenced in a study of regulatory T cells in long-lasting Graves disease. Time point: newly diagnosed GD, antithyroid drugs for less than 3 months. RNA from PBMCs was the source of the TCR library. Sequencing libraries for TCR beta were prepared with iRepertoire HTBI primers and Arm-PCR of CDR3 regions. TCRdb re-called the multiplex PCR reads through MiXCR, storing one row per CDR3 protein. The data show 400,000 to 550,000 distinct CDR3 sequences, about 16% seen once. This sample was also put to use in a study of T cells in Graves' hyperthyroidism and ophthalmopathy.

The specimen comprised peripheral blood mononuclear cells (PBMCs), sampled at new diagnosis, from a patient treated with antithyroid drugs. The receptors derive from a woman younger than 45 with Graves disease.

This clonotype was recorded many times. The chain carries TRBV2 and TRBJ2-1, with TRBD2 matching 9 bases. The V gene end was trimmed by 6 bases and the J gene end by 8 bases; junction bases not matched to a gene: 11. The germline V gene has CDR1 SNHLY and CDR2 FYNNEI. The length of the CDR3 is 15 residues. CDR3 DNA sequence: TGTGCCAGCAGGGCAGGGACTAGCAACCCCCATGAGCAGTTCTTC. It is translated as CASRAGTSNPHEQFF.

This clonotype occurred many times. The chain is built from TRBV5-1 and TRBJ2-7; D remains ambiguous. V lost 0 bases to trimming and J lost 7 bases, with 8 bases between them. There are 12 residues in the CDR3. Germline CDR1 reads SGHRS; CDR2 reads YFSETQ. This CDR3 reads CASSLGCCEQYF. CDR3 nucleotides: TGCGCCAGCAGCTTGGGTTGTTGTGAGCAGTACTTC. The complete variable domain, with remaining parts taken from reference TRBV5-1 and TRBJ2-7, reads KAGVTQTPRYLIKTRGQQVTLSCSPISGHRSVSWYQQTPGQGLQFLFEYFSETQRNKGNFPGRFSGRQFSNSRSEMNVSTLELGDSALYLCASSLGCCEQYFGPGTRLTVT.

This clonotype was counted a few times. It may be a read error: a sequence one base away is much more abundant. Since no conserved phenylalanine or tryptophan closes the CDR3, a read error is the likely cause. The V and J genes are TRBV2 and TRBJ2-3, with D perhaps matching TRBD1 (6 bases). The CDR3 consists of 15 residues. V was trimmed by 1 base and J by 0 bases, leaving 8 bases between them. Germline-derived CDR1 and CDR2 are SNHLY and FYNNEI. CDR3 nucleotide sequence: TGTGCCAGCAGTGAAGGGACAGTAAGCACAGATACGCAGTATTCT. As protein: CASSEGTVSTDTQYS.

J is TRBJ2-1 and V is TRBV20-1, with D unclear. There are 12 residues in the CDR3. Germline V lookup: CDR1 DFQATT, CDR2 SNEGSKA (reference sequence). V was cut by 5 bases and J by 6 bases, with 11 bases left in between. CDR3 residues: CSAPDQSNEQFF. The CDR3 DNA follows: TGCAGTGCTCCGGACCAGAGCAATGAGCAGTTCTTC.

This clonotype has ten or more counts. The chain's CDR3 is CASSPGLAYNEQFF. Here the CDR3 DNA reads TGTGCCAGCAGCCCTGGACTAGCGTACAATGAGCAGTTCTTC. The gene calls are TRBV7-2 and TRBJ2-1; TRBD2 matches 9 bases. This CDR3 is built from 14 residues. Germline CDR1 is SGHTA and CDR2 is FQGNSA. Trimming cost V 5 bases and J 4 bases; bases outside gene matches: 3.

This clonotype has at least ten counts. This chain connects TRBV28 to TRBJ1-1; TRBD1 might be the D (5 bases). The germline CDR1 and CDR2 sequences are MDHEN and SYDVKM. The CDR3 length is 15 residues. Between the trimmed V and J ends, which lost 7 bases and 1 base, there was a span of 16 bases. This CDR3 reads CASTMPGTGNTEAFF. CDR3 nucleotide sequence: TGTGCCAGCACCATGCCCGGGACGGGGAACACTGAAGCTTTCTTT. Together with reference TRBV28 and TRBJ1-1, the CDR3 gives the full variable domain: DVKVTQSSRYLVKRTGEKVFLECVQDMDHENMFWYRQDPGLGLRLIYFSYDVKMKEKGDIPEGYSVSREKKERFSLILESASTNQTSMYLCASTMPGTGNTEAFFGQGTRLTVV.

The CDR3, as DNA: TGTGCCAGCAGCCAGCAGGCCGGGACAGGGAATGAAAAACTGTTTTTT. Protein: CASSQQAGTGNEKLFF. The V call is TRBV4-2, the J call TRBJ1-4, with 9 bases that match TRBD1. The CDR3 contains 16 residues. Germline trimming cut 3 bases from V and 5 bases from J; bases unmatched to any gene: 7. Per the germline V gene, CDR1 is LGHNA and CDR2 is YNFKEQ.

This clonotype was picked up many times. The CDR3 loop reads CASSPGTGDNQPQHF. As DNA, the CDR3 is TGTGCCAGCAGCCCGGGGACAGGGGACAATCAGCCCCAGCATTTT. This chain uses TRBV2 with TRBJ1-5; 10 positions match TRBD1. Germline V gene sequence: CDR1 SNHLY, CDR2 FYNNEI. The CDR3 is made up of 15 amino acids. Losses at the gene ends were 6 bases for V and 3 bases for J; bases not matched to a gene: 5. The variable domain in full, with the rest retrieved from reference TRBV2 and TRBJ1-5, is EPEVTQTPSHQVTQMGQEVILRCVPISNHLYFYWYRQILGQKVEFLVSFYNNEISEKSEIFDDQFSVERPDGSNFTLKIRSTKLEDSAMYFCASSPGTGDNQPQHFGDGTRLSIL.

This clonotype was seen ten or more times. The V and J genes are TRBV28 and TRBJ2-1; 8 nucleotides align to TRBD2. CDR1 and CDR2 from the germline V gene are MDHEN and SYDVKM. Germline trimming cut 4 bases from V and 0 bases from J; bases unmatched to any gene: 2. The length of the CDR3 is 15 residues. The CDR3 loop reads CASSSSGSSYNEQFF. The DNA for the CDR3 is TGTGCCAGCAGTTCGAGCGGGAGCTCCTACAATGAGCAGTTCTTC.

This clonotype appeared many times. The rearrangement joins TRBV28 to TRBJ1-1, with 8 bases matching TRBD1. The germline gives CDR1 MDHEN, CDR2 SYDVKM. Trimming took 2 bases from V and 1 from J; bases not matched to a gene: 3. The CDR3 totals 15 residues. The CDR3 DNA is TGTGCCAGCAGTTTACGGGACAGGCAGAACACTGAAGCTTTCTTT. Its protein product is CASSLRDRQNTEAFF. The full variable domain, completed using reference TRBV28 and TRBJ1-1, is DVKVTQSSRYLVKRTGEKVFLECVQDMDHENMFWYRQDPGLGLRLIYFSYDVKMKEKGDIPEGYSVSREKKERFSLILESASTNQTSMYLCASSLRDRQNTEAFFGQGTRLTVV.

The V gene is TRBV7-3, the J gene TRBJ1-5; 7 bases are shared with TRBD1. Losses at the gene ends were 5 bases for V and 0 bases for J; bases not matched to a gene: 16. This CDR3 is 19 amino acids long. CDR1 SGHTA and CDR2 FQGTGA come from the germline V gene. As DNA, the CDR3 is TGTGCCAGCAGCCATATGGACAGGACTCGAACATATAGCAATCAGCCCCAGCATTTT. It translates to CASSHMDRTRTYSNQPQHF.

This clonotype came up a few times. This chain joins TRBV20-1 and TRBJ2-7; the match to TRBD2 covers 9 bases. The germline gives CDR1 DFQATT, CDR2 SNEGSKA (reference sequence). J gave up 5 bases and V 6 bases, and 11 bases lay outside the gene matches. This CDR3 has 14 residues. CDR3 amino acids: CSALGVAGVHEQYF. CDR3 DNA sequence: TGCAGTGCCCTGGGGGTAGCGGGAGTCCACGAGCAGTACTTC.

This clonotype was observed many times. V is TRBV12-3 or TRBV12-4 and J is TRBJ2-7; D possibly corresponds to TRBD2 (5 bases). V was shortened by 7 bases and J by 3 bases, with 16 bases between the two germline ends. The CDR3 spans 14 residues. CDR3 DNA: TGTGCCAGCACCTCGGACTCGTATTACTACGAGCAGTACTTC. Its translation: CASTSDSYYYEQYF.

CDR3 DNA: TGTGCCAGCAGCGGGCGGGAGGATAACACCGGGGAGCTGTTTTTT. Amino acids: CASSGREDNTGELFF. The chain has TRBV7-9 and TRBJ2-2; TRBD2 aligns across 8 bases. Germline V gene data show CDR1 as SEHNR and CDR2 as FQNEAQ (reference sequence). V shed 5 bases and J 2 bases; nucleotides not matched to a gene: 4. The CDR3 is 15 amino acids.

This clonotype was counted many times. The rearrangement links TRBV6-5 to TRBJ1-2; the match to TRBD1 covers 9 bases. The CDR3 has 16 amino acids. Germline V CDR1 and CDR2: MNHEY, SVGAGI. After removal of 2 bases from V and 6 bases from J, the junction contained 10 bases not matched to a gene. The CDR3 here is CASSYRPGQGLDGYTF. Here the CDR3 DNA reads TGTGCCAGCAGTTACCGACCGGGACAGGGTTTGGATGGCTACACCTTC.

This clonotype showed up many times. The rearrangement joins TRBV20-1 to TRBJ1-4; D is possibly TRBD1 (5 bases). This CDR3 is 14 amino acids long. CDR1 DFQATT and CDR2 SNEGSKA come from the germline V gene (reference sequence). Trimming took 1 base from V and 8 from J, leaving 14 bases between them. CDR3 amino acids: CSARGGGAREKLFF. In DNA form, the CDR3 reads TGCAGTGCTAGAGGAGGCGGGGCAAGGGAAAAACTGTTTTTT.

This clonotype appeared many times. The CDR3 is CASSPLPYNEQFF. The CDR3 region has the DNA TGTGCCAGCAGCCCCCTCCCCTACAATGAGCAGTTCTTC. The chain has TRBV2 and TRBJ2-1; no clear D. V was clipped by 6 bases and J by 2 bases, with 8 bases between them. CDR1 SNHLY and CDR2 FYNNEI come from the germline V gene. CDR3 length: 13 amino acids.

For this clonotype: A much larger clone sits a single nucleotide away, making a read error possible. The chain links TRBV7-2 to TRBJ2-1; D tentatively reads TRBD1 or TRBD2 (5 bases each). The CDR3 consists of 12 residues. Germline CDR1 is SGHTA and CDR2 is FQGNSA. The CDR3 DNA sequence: TGTGCCAGCAGCCTGGGACCGCCTGTTCAGTGCTTC. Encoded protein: CASSLGPPVQCF.

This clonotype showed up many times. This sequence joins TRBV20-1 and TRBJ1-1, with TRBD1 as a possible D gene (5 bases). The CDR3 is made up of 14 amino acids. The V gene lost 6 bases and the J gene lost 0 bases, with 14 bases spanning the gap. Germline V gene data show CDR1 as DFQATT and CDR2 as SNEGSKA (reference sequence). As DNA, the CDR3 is TGCAGTGCGAGACGGGGCGCAATGAACACTGAAGCTTTCTTT. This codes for CSARRGAMNTEAFF.

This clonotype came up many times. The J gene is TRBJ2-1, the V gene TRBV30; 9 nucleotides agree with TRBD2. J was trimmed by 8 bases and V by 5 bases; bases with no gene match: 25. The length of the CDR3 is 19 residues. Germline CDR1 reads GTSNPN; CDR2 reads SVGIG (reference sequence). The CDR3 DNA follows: TGTGCCTGGGTTTTTCGCCTGCCCCCAGCGGGAGGAGGAGAGGATGAGCAGTTCTTC. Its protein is CAWVFRLPPAGGGEDEQFF.

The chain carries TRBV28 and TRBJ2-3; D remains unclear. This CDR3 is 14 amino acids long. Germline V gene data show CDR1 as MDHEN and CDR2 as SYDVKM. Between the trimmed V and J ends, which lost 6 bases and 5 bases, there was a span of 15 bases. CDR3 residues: CASSSAGGGDTQYF. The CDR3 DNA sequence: TGTGCCAGCAGCTCCGCCGGCGGCGGAGATACGCAGTATTTT.